The 16 T cell receptor beta chains given below trace back to one sample, sequenced in a study of T cell responses to AZD1222 COVID-19 vaccine (dated by TCRdb to the early 2020s). The library was produced with the immunoSEQ multiplex PCR assay. The clones in this table, taken by TCRdb from immuneACCESS, are in-frame only. Not every clone is retained; where verified, under half of the shortfall comes from an unresolved V gene, and the cause of the rest is unknown. Within this sample are about 130,000 clones, with about 90% of them counted one time only. The top ten constitute 1.9% of the sample. According to the study, the label for this sample's time point signals: baseline before first vaccination. This specimen consisted of peripheral blood, obtained on day 0 of AZD1222 vaccination. These receptors originate from an adult in good health.

This chain joins TRBV5-1 and TRBJ2-7; 8 positions match TRBD1. The CDR3 totals 14 residues. V shed 4 bases and J 3 bases; nucleotides not matched to a gene: 6. In germline, CDR1 is SGHRS, CDR2 YFSETQ. DNA of the CDR3: TGCGCCAGCAGCATCGTACAGGGGGACTACGAGCAGTACTTC. Its protein product is CASSIVQGDYEQYF.

The rearrangement joins TRBV7-8 to TRBJ1-2; a possible D gene is TRBD1 (5 bases). Looked up from germline, CDR1 is SGHVS and CDR2 is FQNEAQ. V lost 2 bases to trimming and J lost 8 bases, with 24 bases between them. This CDR3 region has 17 residues. The chain's CDR3 is CASSLRSRLEGLQGYTF. The CDR3 bases are TGTGCCAGCAGCTTACGTTCGAGGCTGGAGGGACTGCAGGGCTACACCTTC.

V and J are TRBV6-5 and TRBJ1-2, with D possibly TRBD1 on 5 matching bases. Germline V gene lookup returns CDR1 MNHEY and CDR2 SVGAGI. The CDR3 extends over 14 amino acids. V was trimmed by 1 base and J by 6 bases, leaving 12 bases between them. CDR3 DNA sequence: TGTGCCAGCAGTTACTTCCAGGGTCGGGATGGCTACACCTTC. Its protein is CASSYFQGRDGYTF.

This clone was seen once. V is TRBV27 and J is TRBJ2-7; tentatively, D is TRBD1 (6 bases). The CDR3 totals 13 residues. Germline assignment: CDR1 MNHEY and CDR2 SMNVEV (reference sequence). Trimming shortened V by 6 bases and J by 3 bases, and 12 bases separated the two germline ends. The CDR3 region has the DNA TGTGCCAGCAGCTACGGACAGCTCTACGAGCAGTACTTC. Its protein product is CASSYGQLYEQYF.

This clone was recorded a few times. The chain uses TRBV6-6 and TRBJ1-1, with D perhaps TRBD1 (5 bases). Between the trimmed V and J ends, which lost 7 bases and 0 bases, there was a span of 9 bases. Germline lookup yields CDR1 MNHNY and CDR2 SVGAGI (reference sequence). CDR3 length: 13 residues. In nucleotides, the CDR3 is TGTGCCAGCATACAGGTTATGAACACTGAAGCTTTCTTT. This codes for CASIQVMNTEAFF.

This chain joins TRBV2 and TRBJ1-2; TRBD1 matches at 7 bases. In germline, CDR1 is SNHLY, CDR2 FYNNEI. The CDR3 has 14 residues. Germline trimming cut 5 bases from V and 6 bases from J; bases unmatched to any gene: 9. DNA for the CDR3: TGTGCCAGCAGTTTAGGGGGCGCCGAGAATGGCTACACCTTC. As protein: CASSLGGAENGYTF.

CDR3 nucleotide sequence: TGTGCCAGCAGTTGGAGGTACGACTATGGCTACACCTTC. Its protein product is CASSWRYDYGYTF. The rearrangement links TRBV27 to TRBJ1-2; D not resolved. This CDR3 has 13 residues. The V gene's germline CDR1 is MNHEY and CDR2 SMNVEV (reference sequence). V lost 4 bases and J 3 bases, leaving 9 bases between the germline ends.

This clone occurred a few times. This chain links TRBV5-6 with TRBJ1-6, with TRBD1 as a possible D gene (5 bases). This CDR3 region has 15 residues. From germline, CDR1 is SGHDT and CDR2 YYEEEE. Trimming took off 4 bases at V and 7 bases at J, with 15 bases between the two ends. CDR3 bases: TGTGCCAGCAGCGACGGACAAGGACCCAATTCACCCCTCCACTTT. Protein product: CASSDGQGPNSPLHF.

This clone was counted once. The chain is built from TRBV7-8 and TRBJ2-7; 11 bases fit TRBD1. The germline gives CDR1 SGHVS, CDR2 FQNEAQ. The CDR3 sequence is 15 residues long. Trimming at V came to 4 bases and at J to 4 bases, leaving 6 bases not matched to a gene. The CDR3: CASSSFRDRGYEQYF. DNA of the CDR3: TGTGCCAGCAGCTCCTTCCGGGACAGGGGGTACGAGCAGTACTTC.

The chain combines TRBV11-2 with TRBJ2-6; D is ambiguous. V shed 2 bases and J shed 3 bases, with 2 bases lying between them. Germline V gives CDR1 SGHAT, CDR2 FQNNGV. There are 13 residues in the CDR3. The CDR3 DNA reads TGTGCCAGCAGCTTAAGTGGGGCCAACGTCCTGACTTTC. It is translated as CASSLSGANVLTF.

As DNA, the CDR3 is TGTGCCAGCAGTTTATTGGCTCCCAACTATGGCTACACCTTC. It is translated as CASSLLAPNYGYTF. This rearrangement joins TRBV28 to TRBJ1-2; D not resolved. Germline CDR1 MDHEN, CDR2 SYDVKM. The CDR3 has 14 amino acids. Trimming took off 1 base at V and 2 bases at J, with 8 bases between the two ends.

In this sample, this clone turned up once. The V gene is TRBV12-3 or TRBV12-4, the J gene TRBJ2-5, with no clear D. This CDR3 is built from 12 residues. Trimming took off 5 bases at V and 3 bases at J, with 7 bases between the two ends. CDR3 region: CASSVIKETQYF. CDR3 coding DNA: TGTGCCAGCAGTGTGATTAAAGAGACCCAGTACTTC.

This sequence joins TRBV6-1 and TRBJ1-5; no firm D call. V lost 0 bases and J 6 bases, leaving 6 bases between the germline ends. The CDR3 has 13 amino acids. Germline-derived CDR1 and CDR2 are MNHNS and SASEGT. Here the CDR3 reads CASSEAGVQPQHF. The CDR3 bases are TGTGCCAGCAGTGAAGCCGGCGTTCAGCCCCAGCATTTT.

The V call is TRBV11-1, the J call TRBJ1-1; D is undetermined. V lost 3 bases, J lost 5 bases, and 16 bases lay in between. CDR1 and CDR2 (germline): SGHAT, FQDESV (reference sequence). The CDR3 runs 15 residues. The CDR3 reads CASSLAGSEWTEAFF. The CDR3 nucleotides read TGTGCCAGCAGCTTGGCAGGATCGGAGTGGACTGAAGCTTTCTTT.

V usage is TRBV2 and J usage is TRBJ1-5; D is uncertain. Germline loops: CDR1 SNHLY, CDR2 FYNNEI. Deletions cut 6 bases from V and 5 bases from J, with 14 bases between. The CDR3 extends over 14 amino acids. CDR3 DNA sequence: TGTGCCAGCAGCGAAATCGTTGGCGATCAGCCCCAGCATTTT. It codes for CASSEIVGDQPQHF. The complete variable domain, with remaining parts taken from reference TRBV2 and TRBJ1-5, reads EPEVTQTPSHQVTQMGQEVILRCVPISNHLYFYWYRQILGQKVEFLVSFYNNEISEKSEIFDDQFSVERPDGSNFTLKIRSTKLEDSAMYFCASSEIVGDQPQHFGDGTRLSIL.

The J gene is TRBJ2-2, the V gene TRBV19; no clear D gene. From germline, CDR1 is LNHDA and CDR2 SQIVND (reference sequence). The V and J ends lost 3 bases and 0 bases respectively, with 11 bases between them. CDR3 size: 16 residues. The CDR3, as DNA: TGTGCCAGTAGTATTCTTGCAACCTCGAACACCGGGGAGCTGTTTTTT. It yields the protein CASSILATSNTGELFF.